The entry below gives a single T cell receptor (beta chain) sequence along with its context. The antigen this receptor binds is unknown. Nothing much larger sits one base from this clone, and base qualities are not available. The source of the sample is a study of blood T cell repertoires in COVID-19 (dated by TCRdb to 2019 to 2021). Concerning the study at large: The collaborator samples originated in the United States, Italy and Spain and spanned the acute and convalescent phases of COVID-19. The samples were drawn from two sources: the first 160 participants of the ongoing ImmuneRACE study, and about 1,300 subjects contributed by 6 global collaborators. The prospective study material was composed of cDNA or gDNA derived from T cells, B-cell-depleted T cells, or PBMCs. Deeply sampled blood TCRbeta repertoires from subjects exposed to, actively infected with, or recovered from COVID-19 were included in the dataset. The repertoires were released in a freely available public database meant as a resource for research on the immune response to SARS-CoV-2. HLA class I and class II types, where available, came from metadata supplied by the sample provider rather than from assay-based typing. A de-identified subject ID, COVID-19 status, age in years and sex were almost always included in the sample metadata.

TCRbeta CDR3 regions were amplified from genomic DNA by means of the immunoSEQ Assay, a bias-controlled multiplex PCR. Regarding the original processing steps: The number of nucleated cells in each sample was estimated by amplification of reference gene primers within the assay. To quantify the absolute abundance of each unique TCRbeta CDR3 rearrangement, sequence reads were collapsed and filtered. For each sample, productive Simpson clonality was calculated as the square root of Simpson's diversity index over productive rearrangements. TCRdb mirrors the immuneACCESS table, restricted to in-frame sequences. Some clones are absent from its copies; in checked studies, under half trace to an unresolved V gene, and the reason for the others is unknown. V and J calls and clone size come straight from that table; D and trimming were deduced from the DNA. Present in this sample are roughly 120,000 clones, 70% to 85% of which were seen just once. The ten largest account for 2.5% to 3% of the sample.

The collaborating institutions used their own protocols to collect whole blood in K2EDTA tubes. Collaborator samples were shipped for TCRbeta analysis as frozen whole blood, isolated PBMCs, or DNA extracted from either sample type. The CDR3, cysteine through phenylalanine, is 12 amino acids long. Only the CDR3 region is kept as DNA, spanning 36 bases read in frame from base 1. V is clipped by 8 bases and J by 7 bases, and the sequence between their germline boundaries is 12 bases long. The germline V gene yields MNHEY for CDR1 and SVGAGI for CDR2. Overall study outcomes, separate from this receptor: The amount of clinical and demographic metadata varied by source and participant and was provided uncurated.

Sequencing was done on a sample of peripheral blood. The sequence links TRBV6-5 to TRBJ1-5, with no reliable assignment of the D segment. This TCR was sampled from a man over 45 with acute or convalescent COVID-19. The sequenced DNA: TGTGCCAGCCGCTGGGGAGGCCAGCCCCAGCATTTT. Its translation is CASRWGGQPQHF.